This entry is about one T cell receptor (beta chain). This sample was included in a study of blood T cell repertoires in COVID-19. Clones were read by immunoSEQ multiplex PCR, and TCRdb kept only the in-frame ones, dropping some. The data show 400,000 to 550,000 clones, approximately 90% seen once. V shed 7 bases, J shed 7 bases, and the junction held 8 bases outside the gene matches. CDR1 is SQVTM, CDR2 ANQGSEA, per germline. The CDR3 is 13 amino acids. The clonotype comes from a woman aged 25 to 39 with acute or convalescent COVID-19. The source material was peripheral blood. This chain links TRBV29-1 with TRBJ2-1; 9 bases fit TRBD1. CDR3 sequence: CSAQGAIGNEQFF. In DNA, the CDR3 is TGCAGCGCACAGGGGGCTATTGGGAATGAGCAGTTCTTC.